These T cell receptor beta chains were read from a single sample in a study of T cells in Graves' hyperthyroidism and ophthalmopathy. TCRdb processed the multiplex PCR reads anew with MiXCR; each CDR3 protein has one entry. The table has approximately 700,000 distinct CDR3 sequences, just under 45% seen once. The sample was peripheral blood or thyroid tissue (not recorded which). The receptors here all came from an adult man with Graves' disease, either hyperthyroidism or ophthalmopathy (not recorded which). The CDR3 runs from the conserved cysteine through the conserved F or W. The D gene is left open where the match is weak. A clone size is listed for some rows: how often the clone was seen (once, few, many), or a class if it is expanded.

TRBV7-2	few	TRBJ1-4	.	TGCGCCAGCAGCCCAGGACCGAAGGCGCGCGAAAAACTGTTTTTT	CASSPGPKAREKLFF
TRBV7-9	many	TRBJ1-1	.	TGTGCCAGCAGTCCAACAGGGTTTCGAACTGAAGCTTTCTTT	CASSPTGFRTEAFF
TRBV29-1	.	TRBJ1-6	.	TGCAGCGTATTGGGACCCTATAATTCACCCCTCCACTTT	CSVLGPYNSPLHF
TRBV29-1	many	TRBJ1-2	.	TGCAGCGTGCAAAGCTATGGCTACACCTTC	CSVQSYGYTF
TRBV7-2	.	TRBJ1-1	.	TGTGCCAGCAGCGTAGCGCCACAGAGGAACACTGAAGCTTTCTTT	CASSVAPQRNTEAFF
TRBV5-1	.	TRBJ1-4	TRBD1	TGCGCCAGCAGCTTGGTACCTCGGACAGGGCAAGAAAAACTGTTTTTT	CASSLVPRTGQEKLFF
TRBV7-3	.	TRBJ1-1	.	TGTGCCAGCAGCTTGGGACAACAGGGCACTGAAGCTTTCTTT	CASSLGQQGTEAFF
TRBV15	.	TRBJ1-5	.	TGTGCCACCAGCAGAGATCGGGGGGCGAGGAGGGATCAGCCCCAGCATTTT	CATSRDRGARRDQPQHF
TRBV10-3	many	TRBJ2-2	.	TGTGCCATCAGTGATACCCTTGAGTTCGGCGGGGAGCTGTTTTTT	CAISDTLEFGGELFF
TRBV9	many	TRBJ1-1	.	TGTGCCAGCAGCGGCAGGGAACTCATGAACACTGAAGCTTTCTTT	CASSGRELMNTEAFF
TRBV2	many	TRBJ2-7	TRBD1	TGTGCCACCCGGACCGGGACAGGGAACTACGAGCAGTACTTC	CATRTGTGNYEQYF
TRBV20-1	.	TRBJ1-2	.	TGCAGTGCTCCAAATGCTCAACGGGACTATGGCTACACCTTC	CSAPNAQRDYGYTF
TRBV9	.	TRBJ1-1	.	TGTGCCAGCAGCACCGTCCCGGACGTCACTGAAGCTTTCTTT	CASSTVPDVTEAFF
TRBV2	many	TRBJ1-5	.	TGTGCCAGCGGGTGGGGGCGTAATCAGCCCCAGCATTTT	CASGWGRNQPQHF
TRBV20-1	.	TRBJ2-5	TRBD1	TGCAGTGCTAGGGACAGGGTAGGGAATAGCAATCAGCCCCAGTACTTC	CSARDRVGNSNQPQYF
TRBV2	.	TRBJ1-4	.	TGTGCCAGCAGTTTGGTTGACAGTTATAATGAAAAACTGTTTTTT	CASSLVDSYNEKLFF
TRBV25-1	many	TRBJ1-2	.	TGTGCCAGCAGTGACCTAGGACAGAATTATGGCCACACCTTC	CASSDLGQNYGHTF
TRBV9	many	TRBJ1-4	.	TGTGCCAGCAGCGTAGACGCTGAGACCCCAAAACTGTTTTTT	CASSVDAETPKLFF
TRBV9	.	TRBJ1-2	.	TGTGCCAGCAGCGTAGCTGGCAGGGTAAACTATGGCTACACCTTC	CASSVAGRVNYGYTF
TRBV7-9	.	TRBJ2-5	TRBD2	TGTGCCAGCAGCCCAAACGGGAGGGAAACCCAGTACTTC	CASSPNGRETQYF
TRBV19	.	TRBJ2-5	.	TGTGCCAGTAGTATGACGGAACAAGAGGCCCAGTACTTC	CASSMTEQEAQYF
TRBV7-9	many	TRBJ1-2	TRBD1	TGTGCCAGCAGCTTTGGCAGGGGGGAAACAAGCTACACCTTC	CASSFGRGETSYTF
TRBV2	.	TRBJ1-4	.	TGTGCCAGCAGTGAAGGGGGGAGCGTTGAAAAACTGTTTTTT	CASSEGGSVEKLFF
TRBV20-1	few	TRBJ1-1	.	TGCAGTGCTAGAGATAGGGGCGCCATGAACACTGAAGCTTTCTTT	CSARDRGAMNTEAFF
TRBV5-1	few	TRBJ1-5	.	TGCGCCAGCTCCCTCTTTACGGGTAGCAATCAGCCCCAGCATTTT	CASSLFTGSNQPQHF
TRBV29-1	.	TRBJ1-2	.	TGCAGCGTTGAAGAGATAGGGGGTGGCTACACCTTC	CSVEEIGGGYTF
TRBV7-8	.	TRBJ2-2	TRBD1	TGTGCCAGCAGCTTAAGACAGGGTCTCGGGGAGCTGTTTTTT	CASSLRQGLGELFF
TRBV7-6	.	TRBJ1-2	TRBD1	TGTGCCAGCAGCTTTCCCGGGACAGGGGTCGGCTACACCTTC	CASSFPGTGVGYTF
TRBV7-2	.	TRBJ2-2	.	TGTGCCAGCAGCCCTTCGACTGGGGCCACCGGGGAGCTGTTTTTT	CASSPSTGATGELFF
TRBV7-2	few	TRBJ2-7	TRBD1	TGTGCCAGCAGCCCGCCTGGGGGACAGGGCTACGAGCAGTACTTC	CASSPPGGQGYEQYF
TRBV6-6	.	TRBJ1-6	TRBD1	TGTGCCAGCAGAGCAGGGGGCTCCTATAATTCACCCCTCCACTTT	CASRAGGSYNSPLHF
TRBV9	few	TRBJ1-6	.	TGTGCCAGCGGTGACAGAAATTCACCCCTCCACTTT	CASGDRNSPLHF
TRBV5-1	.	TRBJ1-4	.	TGCGCCAGCAGAGGGTCATTATATAATGAAAAACTGTTTTTT	CASRGSLYNEKLFF
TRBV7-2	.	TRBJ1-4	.	TGTGCCAGCAGCCGAGCAGGGTCAGCTAATGAAAAACTGTTTTTT	CASSRAGSANEKLFF
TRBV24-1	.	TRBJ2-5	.	TGTGCCACCAGTGAATCCATGGGCACCCCTCAAGAGACCCAGTACTTC	CATSESMGTPQETQYF
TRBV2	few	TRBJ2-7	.	TGTGCCAGCAGTTACTCCCCGCCGCCCTCCTACGAGCAGTACTTC	CASSYSPPPSYEQYF
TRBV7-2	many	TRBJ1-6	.	TGTGCCAGCAGCTTGGATAATTCACCCCTCCACTTT	CASSLDNSPLHF
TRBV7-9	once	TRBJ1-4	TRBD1	TGCAGCGGGGGGGACAGGGCGGCCGAAAAACTGTTTTTT	CSGGDRAAEKLFF
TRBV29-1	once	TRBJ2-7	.	TGCAGCGGGATTCAAGCTCGAGACGAGCAGTACTTC	CSGIQARDEQYF
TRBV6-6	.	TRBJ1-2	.	TGTGCCAGCAGTTGGGACAAACTGGTTGGCTACACCTTC	CASSWDKLVGYTF
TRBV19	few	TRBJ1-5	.	TGTGCCAGCGCCCAGGCTAATCAGCCCCAGCATTTT	CASAQANQPQHF
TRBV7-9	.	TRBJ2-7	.	TGTGCCCTAGGGCCCGACGAGCAGTACTTC	CALGPDEQYF
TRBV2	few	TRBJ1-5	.	TGTGCCAGCAGTGAAAATGGAGGGGGGAGTCAGCCCCAGCATTTT	CASSENGGGSQPQHF
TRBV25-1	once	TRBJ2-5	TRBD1	TGTGCCAGCAGTGAATATGGGACAGGTCCGGGGCAGCAAGAGACCCAGTACTTC	CASSEYGTGPGQQETQYF
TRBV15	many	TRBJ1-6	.	TGTGCCACCAGCAGAGATCTCGACCTGCCTTCACCCCTCCACTTT	CATSRDLDLPSPLHF
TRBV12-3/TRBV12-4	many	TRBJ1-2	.	TGTGCCAGCAGCCGAGGGGGGGACTATGGCTACACCTTC	CASSRGGDYGYTF
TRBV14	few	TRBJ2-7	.	TGTGCCAGCAGCCAGGTTTTTCCGGGCGAGCAGTACTTC	CASSQVFPGEQYF
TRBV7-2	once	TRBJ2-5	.	TGTGCCAGCAGCTTCACGGGGAAGACCCAGTACTTC	CASSFTGKTQYF
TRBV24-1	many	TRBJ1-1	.	TGTGCCACCAGTGCTTCAGACGGTGAAGCTTTCTTT	CATSASDGEAFF
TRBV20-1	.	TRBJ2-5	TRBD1	TGCAGTGCAACACAGGGGGAGACCCAGTACTTC	CSATQGETQYF
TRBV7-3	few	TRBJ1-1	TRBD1	TGTGCCAGCAGCCAGACAGGGATCACTGAAGCTTTCTTT	CASSQTGITEAFF
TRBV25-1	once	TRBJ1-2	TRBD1	TGTGGGACAGGGACCCACTATGGCTACACCTTC	CGTGTHYGYTF
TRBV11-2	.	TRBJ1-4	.	TGTGCCAGCAGCCAGGCTCCAGGGTTTGAAAAACTGTTTTTT	CASSQAPGFEKLFF
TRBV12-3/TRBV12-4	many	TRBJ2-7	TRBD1	TGTGCCAGCAGTTTAACAGGGGGCGCGGGAGAGCAGTACTTC	CASSLTGGAGEQYF
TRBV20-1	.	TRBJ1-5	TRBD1	TGCAGTGCTAGAGATCCGGACAGGGGCCATCAGCCCCAGCATTTT	CSARDPDRGHQPQHF
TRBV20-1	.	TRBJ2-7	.	TGCAGGGCTAGGGATCTGACTAGAGGCGAGCAGTACTTC	CRARDLTRGEQYF
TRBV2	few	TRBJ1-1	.	TGTGCCAGCAAGGCAGGGGAGGATGACACTGAAGCTTTCTTT	CASKAGEDDTEAFF
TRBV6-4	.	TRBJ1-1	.	TGTGCCAGCAGTGACGTCGGCGGGGGAGAGACTGAAGCTTTCTTT	CASSDVGGGETEAFF